Below are 3 T cell receptor beta chains sequenced from a single sample in a study of CD8+ T cells in alopecia areata. Treatment given: oral pan-JAK inhibitor, 5-10 mg twice daily. It was cDNA, reverse transcribed from extracted RNA, that served as the sequencing template. Here immunoSEQ multiplex PCR was the method, and the copy in TCRdb shows in-frame clones only, minus some. The sample contains 190,000 or so clones, around 50% of which appear only once. Sequenced here: CD8+ T cells sorted from blood, sampled at week 24, from a patient treated with tofacitinib. These receptors were collected from a human donor with alopecia areata.

This clone was counted a few times. The V and J genes are TRBV29-1 and TRBJ2-4; TRBD1 or TRBD2 may be the D gene (6 bases each). Trimming stripped 5 bases from V and 6 bases from J, with 20 bases between. This CDR3 spans 15 amino acids. Per the germline V gene, CDR1 is SQVTM and CDR2 is ANQGSEA. The CDR3: CSVRSSWRGLNIQYF. CDR3 nucleotide sequence: TGCAGCGTTCGGTCTAGCTGGAGGGGGTTAAACATTCAGTACTTC. Using reference TRBV29-1 and TRBJ2-4 for the parts outside the CDR3, the full variable domain is SAVISQKPSRDICQRGTSLTIQCQVDSQVTMMFWYRQQPGQSLTLIATANQGSEATYESGFVIDKFPISRPNLTFSTLTVSNMSPEDSSIYLCSVRSSWRGLNIQYFGAGTRLSVL.

J is TRBJ2-7 and V is TRBV11-2; no clear D. Germline CDR1 and CDR2: SGHAT and FQNNGV. The CDR3 runs 15 residues. V dropped 0 bases and J dropped 3 bases, with 12 bases sitting between them. The CDR3 nucleotides read TGTGCCAGCAGCTTAGAGTTAGGGTCAAACTACGAGCAGTACTTC. Translating gives CASSLELGSNYEQYF.

CDR3 residues: CASLSGRAEAFF. Written as DNA, the CDR3 is TGTGCCAGCTTGTCGGGGCGGGCTGAAGCTTTCTTT. This chain uses TRBV25-1 with TRBJ1-1; the D gene is possibly TRBD1 (5 bases). Between the trimmed V and J ends, which lost 8 bases and 6 bases, there was a span of 13 bases. This CDR3 region has 12 residues. Germline V lookup: CDR1 MGHDK, CDR2 SYGVNS.